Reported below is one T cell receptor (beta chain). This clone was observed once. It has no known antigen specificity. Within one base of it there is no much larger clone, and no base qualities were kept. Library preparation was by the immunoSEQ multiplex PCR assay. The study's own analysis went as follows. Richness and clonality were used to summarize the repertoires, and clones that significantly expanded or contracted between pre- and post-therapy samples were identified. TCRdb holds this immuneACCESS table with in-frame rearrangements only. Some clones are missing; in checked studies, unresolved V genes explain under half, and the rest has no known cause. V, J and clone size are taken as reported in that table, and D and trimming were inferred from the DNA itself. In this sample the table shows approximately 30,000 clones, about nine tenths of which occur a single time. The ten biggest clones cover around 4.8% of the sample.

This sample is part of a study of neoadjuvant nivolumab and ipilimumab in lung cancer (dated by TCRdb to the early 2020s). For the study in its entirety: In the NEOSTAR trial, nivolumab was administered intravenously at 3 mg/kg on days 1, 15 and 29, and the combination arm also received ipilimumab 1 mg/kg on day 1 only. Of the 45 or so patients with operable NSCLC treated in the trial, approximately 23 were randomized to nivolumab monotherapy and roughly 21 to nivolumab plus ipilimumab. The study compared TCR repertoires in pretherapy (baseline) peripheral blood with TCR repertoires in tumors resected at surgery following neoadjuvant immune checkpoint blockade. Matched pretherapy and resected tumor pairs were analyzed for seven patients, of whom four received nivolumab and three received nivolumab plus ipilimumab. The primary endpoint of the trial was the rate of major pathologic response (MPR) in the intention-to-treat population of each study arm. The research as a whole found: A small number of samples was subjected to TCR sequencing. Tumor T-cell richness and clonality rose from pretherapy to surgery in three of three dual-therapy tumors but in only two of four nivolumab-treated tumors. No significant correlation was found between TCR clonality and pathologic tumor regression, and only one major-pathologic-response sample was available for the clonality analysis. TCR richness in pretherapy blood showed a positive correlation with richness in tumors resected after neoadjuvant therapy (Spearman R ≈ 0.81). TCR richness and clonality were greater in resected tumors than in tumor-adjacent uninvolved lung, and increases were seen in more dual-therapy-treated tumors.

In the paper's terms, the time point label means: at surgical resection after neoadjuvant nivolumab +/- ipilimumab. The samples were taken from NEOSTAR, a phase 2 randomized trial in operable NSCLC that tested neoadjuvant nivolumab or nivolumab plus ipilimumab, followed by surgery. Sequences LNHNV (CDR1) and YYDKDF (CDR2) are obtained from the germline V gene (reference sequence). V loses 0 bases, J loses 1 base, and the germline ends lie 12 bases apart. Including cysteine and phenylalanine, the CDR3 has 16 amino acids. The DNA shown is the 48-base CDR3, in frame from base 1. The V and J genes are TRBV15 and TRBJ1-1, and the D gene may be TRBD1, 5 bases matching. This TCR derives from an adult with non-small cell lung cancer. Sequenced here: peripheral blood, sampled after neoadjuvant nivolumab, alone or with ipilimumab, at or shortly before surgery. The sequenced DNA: TGTGCCACCAGCAGAGATCTGCTTACAGGGAACACTGAAGCTTTCTTT. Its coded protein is CATSRDLLTGNTEAFF.